The source of this TCR beta chain is a study of T cell responses to AZD1222 COVID-19 vaccine. The repertoire was sequenced with immunoSEQ multiplex PCR; TCRdb's copy has only in-frame clones and lacks some. The sample has approximately 140,000 clones, 90% to 95% seen once. The sample in question was peripheral blood, obtained on day 0 of AZD1222 vaccination. The sequence was collected from an adult in good health.

CDR3 region: CASSPQVPTEAFF. In DNA, the CDR3 is TGTGCCAGCAGCCCCCAGGTCCCAACTGAAGCTTTCTTT. The rearrangement uses TRBV7-2 and TRBJ1-1; D call uncertain. This CDR3 spans 13 amino acids. The germline V and J ends were trimmed by 5 bases and 5 bases, with 12 bases remaining between them. Germline V gene data show CDR1 as SGHTA and CDR2 as FQGNSA.